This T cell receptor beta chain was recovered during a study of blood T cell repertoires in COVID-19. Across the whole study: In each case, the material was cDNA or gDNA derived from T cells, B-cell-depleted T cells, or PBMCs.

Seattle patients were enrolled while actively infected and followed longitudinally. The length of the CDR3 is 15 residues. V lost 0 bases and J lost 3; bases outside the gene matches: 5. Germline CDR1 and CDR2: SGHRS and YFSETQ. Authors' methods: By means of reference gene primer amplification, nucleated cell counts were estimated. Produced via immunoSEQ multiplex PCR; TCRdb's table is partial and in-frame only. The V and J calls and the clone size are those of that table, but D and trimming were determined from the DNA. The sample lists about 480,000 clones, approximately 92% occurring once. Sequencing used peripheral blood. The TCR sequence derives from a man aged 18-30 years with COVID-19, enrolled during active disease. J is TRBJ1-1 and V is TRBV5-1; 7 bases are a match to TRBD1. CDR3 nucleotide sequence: TGCGCCAGCAGCTTGGACTCTCAGGGGGACACTGAAGCTTTCTTT. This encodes CASSLDSQGDTEAFF.